The 11 T cell receptor beta chains below come from one sample, sequenced in a study of regulatory T cells in long-lasting Graves disease. Arm-PCR of CDR3 regions with iRepertoire HTBI primers generated TCR beta libraries. TCRdb re-derived calls from the multiplex PCR reads in MiXCR, one entry per CDR3 protein. This table holds approximately 490,000 distinct CDR3 sequences, around 15% found once. Indicated time point: newly diagnosed GD, antithyroid drugs for less than 3 months. RNA extracted from PBMCs served as the sequencing template. These data also featured in a second study, about T cells in Graves' hyperthyroidism and ophthalmopathy.

The specimen comprised peripheral blood mononuclear cells (PBMCs), sampled at new diagnosis, from a patient treated with antithyroid drugs. All receptors come from a man aged 40-50 years with Graves disease.

A remark on this clonotype: This could be a read error, since a much larger clone is one nucleotide away. This CDR3 fails to terminate in the conserved phenylalanine or tryptophan, so it likely reflects a read error. The gene calls are TRBV7-2 and TRBJ1-4; D gene uncertain. Germline values: CDR1 SGHTA, CDR2 FQGNSA. The CDR3 has 16 amino acids. Trimming stripped 3 bases from V and 8 bases from J, with 19 bases between. The CDR3, as DNA: TGTGCCAGCAGCTTTGGGAACCGGGCCTCAGCGGAAAAACTGTTTTAT. Translated: CASSFGNRASAEKLFY.

This clonotype was seen many times. The genes are TRBV2 and TRBJ2-7; weak D call: TRBD2 (5 bases). The CDR3 spans 15 residues. Trimming removed 7 bases at V and 0 bases at J, with 16 bases between. Germline V gene sequence: CDR1 SNHLY, CDR2 FYNNEI. In DNA, the CDR3 is TGTGCCAGCATAGGTGCGGGCCCCAGCTCCTACGAGCAGTACTTC. This codes for CASIGAGPSSYEQYF.

This chain links TRBV2 with TRBJ2-1; D gene unclear. There are 13 residues in the CDR3. CDR1 is SNHLY and CDR2 is FYNNEI in the germline V gene. Trimming stripped 7 bases from V and 9 bases from J, with 16 bases between. Written as DNA, the CDR3 is TGTGCCAGCAACCCGGGTGGGTCCCTTGAGCAGTTCTTC. Translated: CASNPGGSLEQFF.

The chain links TRBV5-1 to TRBJ2-1; TRBD2 matches at 10 bases. This CDR3 comprises 14 residues. The germline gives CDR1 SGHRS, CDR2 YFSETQ. With V trimmed by 3 bases and J by 10 bases, 7 bases remained unmatched. The CDR3 is CASSSGLAAGEQFF. Here the CDR3 DNA reads TGCGCCAGCAGCTCCGGACTAGCGGCAGGGGAGCAGTTCTTC.

The chain has TRBV20-1 and TRBJ1-2; D is possibly TRBD1 (5 bases). Germline V lookup: CDR1 DFQATT, CDR2 SNEGSKA (reference sequence). Trimming stripped 3 bases from V and 3 bases from J, with 8 bases between. The CDR3 spans 12 residues. CDR3 in amino acids: CSASGGDYGYTF. The DNA of the CDR3 is TGCAGTGCTAGTGGGGGGGACTATGGCTACACCTTC.

There are many counts of this clonotype. The rearrangement links TRBV29-1 to TRBJ2-7; D is uncertain. Germline CDR1 reads SQVTM; CDR2 reads ANQGSEA. The V end lost 2 bases, the J end lost 2 bases, and 10 bases lay between the germline ends. This CDR3 region has 13 residues. CDR3 coding DNA: TGCAGCGTTGAACTAGACCCGACCTACGAGCAGTACTTC. It translates to CSVELDPTYEQYF.

This clonotype was recorded a few times. The V call is TRBV29-1, the J call TRBJ2-6; a possible D gene is TRBD2 (5 bases). Trimming left V 7 bases short and J 0 bases short, with 7 bases between. Germline-derived CDR1 and CDR2 are SQVTM and ANQGSEA. There are 13 residues in the CDR3. The CDR3 sequence: CSARDSGANVLTF. In DNA form, the CDR3 reads TGCAGCGCCCGGGACTCTGGGGCCAACGTCCTGACTTTC.

This chain joins TRBV6-1 and TRBJ1-6; D not certain. V dropped 6 bases and J dropped 8 bases, with 17 bases sitting between them. CDR1 is MNHNS, CDR2 SASEGT, per germline. The CDR3 is made up of 15 amino acids. In DNA, the CDR3 is TGTGCCAGCAGCATAGGCGGCAGGCCTTATTCACCCCTCCACTTT. As protein: CASSIGGRPYSPLHF.

A remark on this clonotype: This may come from a read error, since a much larger clone is one base off. The rearrangement uses TRBV28 and TRBJ1-1; 10 positions agree with TRBD1. The germline CDR1 and CDR2 sequences are MDHEN and SYDVKM. J lost 0 bases, V lost 3 bases, and 7 bases had no gene match. The CDR3 runs 17 residues. CDR3 DNA sequence: TGTGCCAGCAGTTTGACAGGGGGCATCCGCATGAACACTGAAGCTTTCTTT. Translating gives CASSLTGGIRMNTEAFF. The entire variable domain, with the rest obtained from reference TRBV28 and TRBJ1-1, is as follows: DVKVTQSSRYLVKRTGEKVFLECVQDMDHENMFWYRQDPGLGLRLIYFSYDVKMKEKGDIPEGYSVSREKKERFSLILESASTNQTSMYLCASSLTGGIRMNTEAFFGQGTRLTVV.

This clonotype was found many times. The chain couples TRBV30 to TRBJ2-3; 12 bases line up with TRBD2. Germline V gives CDR1 GTSNPN, CDR2 SVGIG (reference sequence). After removal of 3 bases from V and 6 bases from J, the junction contained 19 bases not matched to a gene. This CDR3 spans 19 amino acids. The CDR3 DNA sequence: TGTGCCTGGAGGCTTCTCCCCCCTACTAGCGGGAGGTCTAACGATACGCAGTATTTT. Protein: CAWRLLPPTSGRSNDTQYF.

This clonotype came up many times. The CDR3: CASSTDLGGEPQHF. As DNA, the CDR3 is TGTGCCAGCAGTACCGACTTGGGGGGGGAGCCCCAGCATTTT. The chain combines TRBV3-1 with TRBJ1-5; TRBD1 is a possible D gene (5 bases). Germline CDR1 is LGHDT and CDR2 is YNNKEL (reference sequence). The CDR3 spans 14 residues. Trimming removed 6 bases from V and 8 bases from J, with 17 bases in between.